The 23 T cell receptor beta chains listed next were all sequenced from one sample in a study of type 1 and type 2 diabetes patients. PCR was run on genomic DNA. Amplification of the beta chain CDR3 used 30 forward and 13 reverse multiplex primers. TCRdb redid the calling of the multiplex PCR reads with MiXCR, one entry per CDR3 protein. The sample shows about 290,000 distinct CDR3 sequences, around 47% of them seen only once. The sequencing input was peripheral blood mononuclear cells (PBMCs). The receptors stem from a man aged 18 to 35 with type 2 diabetes.

This clonotype has just a few counts. V is TRBV6-5 and J is TRBJ1-2; 7 positions match TRBD1. After removal of 5 bases from V and 8 bases from J, the junction contained 8 bases not matched to a gene. Germline CDR1 reads MNHEY; CDR2 reads SVGAGI. This CDR3 has 13 amino acids. The CDR3 DNA is TGTGCCAGCAGTCCCGACAGGGACATAGGCTACACCTTC. The encoded protein is CASSPDRDIGYTF.

The chain uses TRBV7-8 and TRBJ1-3, with D unresolved. Germline CDR1 reads SGHVS; CDR2 reads FQNEAQ. This CDR3 has 15 residues. Trimming left V 3 bases short and J 3 bases short, with 12 bases between. CDR3 bases: TGTGCCAGCAGCTTCGACGAGGGCAGTGGAAACACCATATATTTT. This gives the protein CASSFDEGSGNTIYF.

The CDR3 region is CASSSGLAERHEQFF. The CDR3 nucleotides read TGCGCCAGCAGTTCGGGACTAGCGGAGAGGCATGAGCAGTTCTTC. This chain joins TRBV5-1 and TRBJ2-1, with 11 bases identical to TRBD2. Germline-derived CDR1 and CDR2 are SGHRS and YFSETQ. J lost 8 bases, V lost 5 bases, and 9 bases had no gene match. There are 15 residues in the CDR3.

This clonotype was counted a few times. The rearrangement joins TRBV2 to TRBJ2-7; TRBD2 matches 12 bases. V trimming: 6 bases; J trimming: 3 bases; junction bases outside the gene matches: 12. Germline V gives CDR1 SNHLY, CDR2 FYNNEI. This CDR3 has 17 amino acids. The CDR3 DNA follows: TGTGCCAGCAGCGACCGACTAGCGGGGGCTCCCTTCTACGAGCAGTACTTC. It specifies CASSDRLAGAPFYEQYF.

The chain combines TRBV2 with TRBJ2-5; 9 bases match TRBD2. The V and J ends lost 4 bases and 3 bases, in that order; junction bases with no gene match: 3. This CDR3 is 14 amino acids long. Germline V gives CDR1 SNHLY, CDR2 FYNNEI. The CDR3 protein is CASSGTSDEETQYF. The CDR3 DNA sequence: TGTGCCAGCAGTGGGACTAGCGACGAAGAGACCCAGTACTTC.

The V call is TRBV10-3, the J call TRBJ2-7; the match to TRBD1 covers 9 bases. Trimming took 10 bases from V and 3 from J; bases not matched to a gene: 13. This CDR3 spans 15 amino acids. The germline V gene has CDR1 ENHRY and CDR2 SYGVKD. The CDR3 nucleotides read TGTGCCAGCACCGAACCCGGGACAGGGAACTACGAGCAGTACTTC. Amino acids: CASTEPGTGNYEQYF.

This chain connects TRBV4-1 to TRBJ1-2, with a tentative D call TRBD1 (6 bases). Trimming pared 2 bases from V and 7 bases from J, leaving 14 bases between. CDR3 length: 14 residues. Germline V gives CDR1 MGHRA, CDR2 YSYEKL. CDR3 amino acids: CASSQQQGQGGYTF. DNA for the CDR3: TGCGCCAGCAGCCAACAGCAGGGGCAGGGTGGCTACACCTTC.

This clonotype turned up a few times. The chain recombines TRBV10-2 with TRBJ1-2, with D maybe TRBD1 (5 bases). With 4 bases removed from V and 7 bases from J, the gap between germline ends came to 19 bases. The CDR3 sequence is 15 residues long. Germline V lookup: CDR1 WSHSY, CDR2 SAAADI. CDR3 loop: CASSAGETLRVGYTF. CDR3 in DNA: TGCGCCAGCAGTGCGGGGGAGACTTTAAGGGTTGGCTACACCTTC.

The rearrangement joins TRBV2 to TRBJ2-1, with D possibly being TRBD2 (6 bases). Looked up from germline, CDR1 is SNHLY and CDR2 is FYNNEI. This CDR3 is built from 14 residues. The V end was cut by 7 bases, the J end by 5 bases, with 15 bases between. The CDR3 DNA is TGTGCCAGCACGCCGGGACTTACCAACAATGAGCAGTTCTTC. Residues: CASTPGLTNNEQFF.

CDR3 DNA sequence: TGCAGTGCTAGGAGCGGGAGGGACGACGAGCAGTACTTC. It encodes CSARSGRDDEQYF. This sequence joins TRBV20-1 and TRBJ2-7, with 10 bases fitting TRBD2. Germline-derived CDR1 and CDR2 are DFQATT and SNEGSKA (reference sequence). V was pared by 3 bases and J by 5 bases, with 4 bases of the junction left unmatched. The CDR3 length is 13 residues.

As for this clonotype: Possible read error: a much larger clone is one base away. CDR3 DNA sequence: TGTGCCAGCGAGGGGAACACTGAAGCTTTCTTT. Translated: CASEGNTEAFF. The gene calls are TRBV2 and TRBJ1-1; D uncertain. Between the trimmed V and J ends, which lost 8 bases and 1 base, there was a span of 5 bases. CDR3 length: 11 amino acids. Germline V gene lookup returns CDR1 SNHLY and CDR2 FYNNEI.

This sequence joins TRBV6-5 and TRBJ2-7; a possible D gene is TRBD1 (7 bases). The germline V gene has CDR1 MNHEY and CDR2 SVGAGI. V was cut by 7 bases and J by 12 bases, with 19 bases left in between. CDR3 length: 12 residues. The CDR3 spells CASKGGQAGRYF. The CDR3 nucleotides are TGTGCCAGCAAGGGAGGACAGGCCGGCAGGTACTTC.

This rearrangement joins TRBV20-1 to TRBJ1-1; D remains unclear. Germline-derived CDR1 and CDR2 are DFQATT and SNEGSKA (reference sequence). The CDR3 has 15 residues. Trimming took 3 bases from V and 2 from J, leaving 16 bases between them. CDR3 in DNA: TGCAGTGCTAGCAAGGGAAGTAGGATTAACACTGAAGCTTTCTTT. Its protein product is CSASKGSRINTEAFF.

Notes on this clonotype: An end of the junction does not agree with germline; a read error may underlie this. Here the CDR3 reads CASSPSMGDWTEAFF. CDR3 coding DNA: TGCGCCAGCAGCCCGTCAATGGGTGATTGGACTGAAGCTTTCTTT. The chain is built from TRBV7-3 and TRBJ1-1, with D uncertain. Per the germline V gene, CDR1 is SGHTA and CDR2 is FQGTGA. The CDR3 is made up of 15 amino acids.

This clonotype turned up a few times. The V call is TRBV12-3 or TRBV12-4, the J call TRBJ2-7; D is uncertain. The length of the CDR3 is 15 residues. Deletions cut 3 bases from V and 0 bases from J, with 12 bases between. The CDR3 here is CASSFGVLSSYEQYF. The CDR3 DNA sequence: TGTGCCAGCAGTTTTGGCGTACTAAGCTCCTACGAGCAGTACTTC.

The rearrangement links TRBV7-2 to TRBJ1-3; D gene ambiguous. Germline V CDR1 and CDR2: SGHTA, FQGNSA. V lost 1 base and J 1 base, leaving 11 bases between the germline ends. The CDR3 is 16 residues long. The CDR3 bases are TGTGCCAGCAGCTTAGAGGGTGCGGGGTCTGGAAACACCATATATTTT. Residues: CASSLEGAGSGNTIYF.

A few counts support this clonotype. The chain joins TRBV7-2 to TRBJ2-1; 13 bases are a match to TRBD2. The CDR3 sequence is 17 residues long. The V gene end was trimmed by 5 bases and the J gene end by 2 bases; junction bases not matched to a gene: 6. Germline-derived CDR1 and CDR2 are SGHTA and FQGNSA. The CDR3 coding sequence is TGTGCCAGCAGCAGGGGGACTAGCGGGGTTCCCTACAATGAGCAGTTCTTC. Its translation: CASSRGTSGVPYNEQFF.

The chain recombines TRBV12-3 or TRBV12-4 with TRBJ1-1, with a weak D call TRBD1 (5 bases). There are 13 residues in the CDR3. Trimming cost V 4 bases and J 8 bases, with 14 bases left between them. DNA of the CDR3: TGTGCCAGCAGTTCCCGGGACCTAGGGGAAGCTTTCTTT. This translates into CASSSRDLGEAFF.

This sequence joins TRBV6-6 and TRBJ1-1, with 7 bases aligning to TRBD1. This CDR3 comprises 15 residues. From germline, CDR1 is MNHNY and CDR2 SVGAGI (reference sequence). Trimming removed 6 bases from V and 0 bases from J; junction bases left unmatched: 7. In nucleotides, the CDR3 is TGTGCCAGCAGGCTAGGGGGCCGGCTGAACACTGAAGCTTTCTTT. Translated, it gives CASRLGGRLNTEAFF.

The gene calls are TRBV7-9 and TRBJ2-5; no reliable D call. Gene TRBJ2-1 matches the end of the DNA better, so the J call may be wrong. This CDR3 has 13 residues. Germline CDR1 is SEHNR and CDR2 is FQNEAQ (reference sequence). This CDR3 reads CASSPRIVNEQFF. CDR3 DNA: TGTGCCAGCAGCCCCAGGATCGTCAATGAGCAGTTCTTC.

This clonotype was counted between two and nine times. The chain joins TRBV27 to TRBJ2-7; tentative D call: TRBD2 (7 bases). V lost 5 bases and J lost 7, with 18 bases in between. The length of the CDR3 is 14 residues. The germline gives CDR1 MNHEY, CDR2 SMNVEV (reference sequence). CDR3 sequence reads: CASSLGGPGPEQYF. The CDR3 nucleotides are TGTGCCAGCAGTCTCGGGGGGCCAGGGCCGGAGCAGTACTTC.

This clonotype showed up just a few times. The chain employs TRBV15 and TRBJ2-7; no firm D call. Germline CDR1 reads LNHNV; CDR2 reads YYDKDF (reference sequence). V was pared by 0 bases and J by 0 bases, with 12 bases between. This CDR3 comprises 16 residues. The CDR3 DNA sequence: TGTGCCACCAGCAGAGAAATAGTCGGCGGCTCCTACGAGCAGTACTTC. This gives the protein CATSREIVGGSYEQYF.

The CDR3 DNA reads as TGCGCCAGCACAGATAATGAAGCTTTCTTT. This gives the protein CASTDNEAFF. The rearrangement joins TRBV5-1 to TRBJ1-1; D is undetermined. The V gene lost 6 bases and the J gene lost 7 bases, with 7 bases spanning the gap. The CDR3 has 10 amino acids. Germline-derived CDR1 and CDR2 are SGHRS and YFSETQ.